This TCR beta chain derives from a study of cytomegalovirus exposure and HLA in healthy donors. Use of 60 Vbeta and 13 Jbeta primers characterized the PCR. The method was immunoSEQ multiplex PCR; TCRdb's version includes in-frame clones alone and lacks a portion of them. Of approximately 170,000 clones in the sample, 65% to 80% were seen once. The CDR3 spans 15 residues. Germline CDR1 and CDR2: SEHNR and FQNEAQ (reference sequence). Concerning this clone itself: Its specificity is not known. Relative to the germline gene, one junction end is altered; a read error may explain this.

Overall study results and limits: In a later analysis, TCR beta V- and J-gene trimming was associated with a missense DCLRE1C variant. A later analysis by the authors found several of the most significant clusters apparently linked to common viral pathogens. A later examination showed that TCR association rates differed by HLA locus, with DRB1 most and HLA-C fewest.

The chain is built from TRBV7-9 and TRBJ2-5; 11 bases agree with TRBD1. The sequence came from a man aged 25-45 years in good health and CMV-seropositive. Sequenced material: PBMCs. DNA for the CDR3: TGTTCCAGCAGCTTCGGACAGGGGGCGGAGGAGACCCAGTACTTC. It encodes CSSSFGQGAEETQYF.